The text below deals with one T cell receptor (beta chain). Each CDR3 protein gets one entry in TCRdb, which reprocessed the 5' RACE reads and gives no DNA. Its listing shows a few hundred thousand distinct CDR3 sequences. The entry originates in a study of T cells expressing NK-cell markers. About the study: In sorted CD3+CD56+NKG2C+, CD3+CD56+NKG2C- and CD3+CD56-NKG2C+ T cells, TCR beta repertoires were obtained.

Germline-derived CDR1 and CDR2 are SGHAT and FQNNGV. The CDR3 spans 16 residues. The chain links TRBV11-2 to TRBJ2-1; TCRdb outputs TRBD2, but without DNA this stays unchecked. Sequenced material: blood T cells: a sorted CD56 or NKG2C T cell subset, CD4+ or CD8+ T cells, or bulk PBMC T cells (not recorded which). The receptor's source is a man between 18 and 69 years old in good health. This chain's CDR3 is CASSHGRGAQQGEQFF.